The 13 T cell receptor beta chains in this list originate from one sample, sequenced in a study of cytotoxic CD8 clonotypes in ibrutinib-treated CLL. Method: immunoSEQ multiplex PCR; TCRdb's copy keeps in-frame clones and lacks some. The table lists 250,000 to 350,000 clones, 60% to 80% of them singletons. The source material was PBMCs, sampled at disease progression, from a patient treated with ibrutinib. These receptors all come from a human donor with chronic lymphocytic leukemia.

CDR3 region: CATSRGTSGTYSYEQYF. For the CDR3, the DNA is TGTGCCACCAGCAGAGGGACTAGCGGGACCTACTCCTACGAGCAGTACTTC. The J gene is TRBJ2-7, the V gene TRBV15, with 12 bases matching TRBD2. The V gene's germline CDR1 is LNHNV and CDR2 YYDKDF (reference sequence). This CDR3 spans 17 amino acids. V was pared by 1 base and J by 0 bases, with 4 bases of the junction left unmatched. Filled out from reference TRBV15 and TRBJ2-7, the complete variable domain reads DAMVIQNPRYQVTQFGKPVTLSCSQTLNHNVMYWYQQKSSQAPKLLFHYYDKDFNNEADTPDNFQSRRPNTSFCFLDIRSPGLGDTAMYLCATSRGTSGTYSYEQYFGPGTRLTVT.

The genes are TRBV5-1 and TRBJ2-1; D remains ambiguous. The ends were cut back, 0 bases at V and 7 bases at J, with 14 bases in the middle. The germline gives CDR1 SGHRS, CDR2 YFSETQ. This CDR3 has 15 residues. CDR3 in amino acids: CASSLDGVFRNEQFF. The CDR3 DNA sequence: TGCGCCAGCAGCTTGGACGGAGTGTTTAGGAATGAGCAGTTCTTC.

The CDR3 DNA reads TGCGCCAGCAACGGACAAGGCTCCAACTATGGCTACACCTTC. Residues: CASNGQGSNYGYTF. The chain has TRBV10-2 and TRBJ1-2; a weak D match, TRBD1 (5 bases). The CDR3 length is 14 residues. The germline CDR1 and CDR2 sequences are WSHSY and SAAADI. Between the trimmed V and J ends, which lost 7 bases and 2 bases, there was a span of 14 bases.

The table lists this clone with a count of one. The V gene is TRBV5-6, the J gene TRBJ2-3, with TRBD2 identical over 10 bases. CDR1 SGHDT and CDR2 YYEEEE come from the germline V gene. The CDR3 is 17 amino acids. Trimming cost V 5 bases and J 0 bases; bases outside gene matches: 9. CDR3 nucleotide sequence: TGTGCCAGCAGGGAGGTAGGACTAGCGGCTAGCACAGATACGCAGTATTTT. Its protein is CASREVGLAASTDTQYF.

About this clone itself: Within the sample, other DNA sequences also encode this same CDR3. The rearrangement links TRBV5-6 to TRBJ2-5; no clear D gene. This CDR3 region has 12 residues. Trimming removed 2 bases at V and 5 bases at J, with 7 bases between. Per the germline V gene, CDR1 is SGHDT and CDR2 is YYEEEE. CDR3 sequence reads: CASSLVRETQYF. The DNA for the CDR3 is TGTGCCAGCAGCTTAGTCCGGGAGACCCAGTACTTC.

This chain uses TRBV10-3 with TRBJ1-2; D is unclear. Trimming pared 3 bases from V and 8 bases from J, leaving 7 bases between. This CDR3 contains 11 residues. Germline V lookup: CDR1 ENHRY, CDR2 SYGVKD. The CDR3 region is CAISDPLGYTF. The CDR3, as DNA: TGTGCCATCAGTGACCCCCTAGGCTACACCTTC.

J is TRBJ1-2 and V is TRBV9; TRBD1 is a possible D gene (5 bases). The germline V gene encodes CDR1 SGDLS and CDR2 YYNGEE. Trimming removed 3 bases from V and 0 bases from J, with 15 bases in between. The CDR3 has 16 residues. CDR3 region: CASSEDWDGANYGYTF. The CDR3 DNA sequence: TGTGCCAGCAGCGAAGACTGGGACGGAGCTAACTATGGCTACACCTTC.

The gene calls are TRBV11-1 and TRBJ1-1; 9 nucleotides align to TRBD1. With 0 bases clipped from V and 4 bases from J, the junction kept 12 bases outside the gene matches. CDR3 length: 18 amino acids. Germline lookup yields CDR1 SGHAT and CDR2 FQDESV (reference sequence). The CDR3 is CASSLASFYRGRRTEAFF. CDR3 bases: TGTGCCAGCAGCTTAGCGAGTTTTTACAGGGGGCGCCGCACTGAAGCTTTCTTT. The full variable domain, its missing parts supplied by reference TRBV11-1 and TRBJ1-1, is EAEVAQSPRYKITEKSQAVAFWCDPISGHATLYWYRQILGQGPELLVQFQDESVVDDSQLPKDRFSAERLKGVDSTLKIQPAELGDSAMYLCASSLASFYRGRRTEAFFGQGTRLTVV.

The rearrangement uses TRBV9 and TRBJ2-3; a possible D gene is TRBD1 (5 bases). Germline CDR1 is SGDLS and CDR2 is YYNGEE. Trimming shortened V by 1 base and J by 1 base, and 13 bases separated the two germline ends. This CDR3 contains 16 residues. As DNA, the CDR3 is TGTGCCAGCAGCGTATTTTGGGGCTCAGGCACAGATACGCAGTATTTT. It encodes CASSVFWGSGTDTQYF.

CDR3 sequence reads: CASSSGEFGGYTF. For the CDR3, the DNA is TGTGCCAGTAGCAGCGGGGAGTTTGGTGGCTACACCTTC. This chain links TRBV19 with TRBJ1-2; D remains unclear. Looked up from germline, CDR1 is LNHDA and CDR2 is SQIVND (reference sequence). The CDR3 has 13 amino acids. V lost 6 bases to trimming and J lost 7 bases, with 15 bases between them.

This chain connects TRBV28 to TRBJ1-4; D is perhaps TRBD1 (5 bases). Germline CDR1 reads MDHEN; CDR2 reads SYDVKM. The CDR3 is made up of 15 amino acids. With 3 bases removed from V and 4 bases from J, the gap between germline ends came to 12 bases. CDR3 sequence (DNA): TGTGCCAGCAGTTTCCTCAGGGTGATTAATGAAAAACTGTTTTTT. The encoded protein is CASSFLRVINEKLFF.

V usage is TRBV19 and J usage is TRBJ2-7, with TRBD2 identical over 10 bases. Germline CDR1 and CDR2: LNHDA and SQIVND (reference sequence). Germline trimming cut 5 bases from V and 4 bases from J; bases unmatched to any gene: 8. This CDR3 has 15 residues. CDR3 amino acids: CASSFRTSGGYEQYF. DNA for the CDR3: TGTGCCAGTAGTTTCCGGACTAGCGGAGGGTACGAGCAGTACTTC.

The V gene is TRBV29-1, the J gene TRBJ2-5, with D tentatively TRBD1 (6 bases). The CDR3 consists of 12 residues. V was shortened by 7 bases and J by 5 bases, with 14 bases between the two germline ends. CDR1 is SQVTM and CDR2 is ANQGSEA in the germline V gene. The CDR3 loop is CSGRQAAETQYF. The DNA for the CDR3 is TGCAGCGGGAGACAGGCCGCGGAGACCCAGTACTTC.